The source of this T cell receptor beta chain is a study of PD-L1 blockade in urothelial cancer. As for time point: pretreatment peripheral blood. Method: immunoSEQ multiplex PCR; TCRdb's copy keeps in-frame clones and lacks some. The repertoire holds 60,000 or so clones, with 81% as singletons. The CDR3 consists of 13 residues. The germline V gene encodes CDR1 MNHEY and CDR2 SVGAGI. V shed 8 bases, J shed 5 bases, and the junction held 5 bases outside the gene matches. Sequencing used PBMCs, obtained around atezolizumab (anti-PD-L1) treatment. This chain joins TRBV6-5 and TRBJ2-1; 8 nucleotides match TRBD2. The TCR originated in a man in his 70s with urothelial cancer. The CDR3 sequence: CASEKAGDNEQFF. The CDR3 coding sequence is TGTGCCAGCGAAAAAGCGGGAGACAATGAGCAGTTCTTC.